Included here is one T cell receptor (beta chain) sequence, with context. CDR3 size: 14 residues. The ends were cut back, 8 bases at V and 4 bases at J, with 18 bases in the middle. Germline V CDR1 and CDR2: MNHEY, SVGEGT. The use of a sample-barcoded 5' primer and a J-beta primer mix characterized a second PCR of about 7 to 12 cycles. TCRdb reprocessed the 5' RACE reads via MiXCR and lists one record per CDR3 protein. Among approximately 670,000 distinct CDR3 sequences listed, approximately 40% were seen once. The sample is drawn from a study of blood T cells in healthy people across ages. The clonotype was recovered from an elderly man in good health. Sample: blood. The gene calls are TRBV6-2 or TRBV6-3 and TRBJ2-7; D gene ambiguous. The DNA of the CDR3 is TGTGCCAGCGGTCGTCCCACCAAGGAGTACGAGCAGTACTTC. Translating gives CASGRPTKEYEQYF.